These 27 T cell receptor beta chains were sequenced from one sample in a study of T-cell memory formation after mild COVID-19 (TCRdb year 2021). Libraries came from 5' RACE. The sequencer was an Illumina NovaSeq 6000. TCRdb trimmed public reads at Q25 via fastp, called clones via MiXCR and kept in-frame beta chains. Rows are unified per CDR3 protein, each entry keeping the most common DNA and genes. For this sample there are 140,000 to 150,000 distinct CDR3 sequences; 20% to 25% appear just once. Roughly a quarter of the sample lies in the top ten. Sequences were obtained from PBMCs or a T cell subset sorted from them (not recorded which). These receptors were obtained from an adult woman who had mild COVID-19 (a few samples of this study predate the infection). The sample titles of this study are shuffled in the database, so cell type and time point are left out; the donor was told from shared clones.

The genes are TRBV9 and TRBJ2-3; TRBD2 matches 11 bases. The CDR3 sequence is 14 residues long. Germline-derived CDR1 and CDR2 are SGDLS and YYNGEE. V shed 3 bases and J 4 bases; nucleotides not matched to a gene: 1. CDR3 loop: CASSEGLAADTQYF. CDR3 sequence (DNA): TGTGCCAGCAGCGAGGGACTAGCGGCAGATACGCAGTATTTT.

This clonotype was seen only a few times. The V gene is TRBV6-2 or TRBV6-3, the J gene TRBJ2-4; 7 bases agree with TRBD2. This CDR3 has 13 residues. CDR1 and CDR2 from the germline V gene are MNHEY and SVGEGT. V lost 5 bases to trimming and J lost 9 bases; unmatched junction nucleotides: 7. This CDR3 is CASSETSLGIQYF. CDR3 DNA: TGTGCCAGCAGTGAGACTAGCTTGGGCATTCAGTACTTC.

The chain joins TRBV5-6 to TRBJ2-5, with no clear D. The CDR3 is 12 amino acids. Germline CDR1 reads SGHDT; CDR2 reads YYEEEE. Trimming took 4 bases from V and 3 from J, leaving 7 bases between them. CDR3 sequence: CASSRAEETQYF. CDR3 bases: TGTGCCAGCAGCCGCGCCGAAGAGACCCAGTACTTC.

This clonotype was counted only a few times. V is TRBV6-2 or TRBV6-3 and J is TRBJ2-1; 11 bases align to TRBD2. V shed 2 bases, J shed 2 bases, and the junction held 2 bases outside the gene matches. Germline CDR1 reads MNHEY; CDR2 reads SVGEGT. The CDR3 sequence is 16 residues long. CDR3 nucleotide sequence: TGTGCCAGCAGTTACCCGACTAGCGGGGCCTACAATGAGCAGTTCTTC. Amino acid sequence: CASSYPTSGAYNEQFF.

This clonotype turned up a few times. The rearrangement links TRBV29-1 to TRBJ1-2; 9 bases agree with TRBD1. The junction had 6 bases not matched to a gene; V was cut back by 3 bases and J by 4 bases. Per the germline V gene, CDR1 is SQVTM and CDR2 is ANQGSEA. The CDR3 has 14 residues. CDR3 amino acids: CSVDSGTGSYGYTF. The CDR3 nucleotides read TGCAGCGTTGACTCCGGGACAGGGTCCTATGGCTACACCTTC.

This clonotype was seen a few times. J is TRBJ2-7 and V is TRBV6-2 or TRBV6-3, with D perhaps matching TRBD2 (5 bases). V was clipped by 9 bases and J by 0 bases, with 9 bases between them. CDR1 is MNHEY, CDR2 SVGEGT, per germline. The CDR3 covers 12 residues. As DNA, the CDR3 is TGTGCCAGACTAGGGAGCTCCTACGAGCAGTACTTC. It specifies CARLGSSYEQYF.

The CDR3 coding sequence is TGCGCCAGCAGCCAACTGGACAGGGACGAGCAGTACTTC. Translation gives CASSQLDRDEQYF. The V and J genes are TRBV4-3 and TRBJ2-7; 8 bases match TRBD1. V trimming: 2 bases; J trimming: 5 bases; junction bases outside the gene matches: 2. Germline CDR1 is LGHNA and CDR2 is YSLEER. This CDR3 is 13 amino acids long.

This sequence joins TRBV4-1 and TRBJ2-5; maybe TRBD2 (6 bases). V lost 4 bases and J lost 5, with 14 bases in between. The CDR3 is 14 residues long. Germline lookup yields CDR1 MGHRA and CDR2 YSYEKL. CDR3 nucleotide sequence: TGCGCCAGCAGCCCGGAAGGGGCGGGGGAGACCCAGTACTTC. Translating gives CASSPEGAGETQYF.

V usage is TRBV7-9 and J usage is TRBJ2-1, with D possibly matching TRBD2 (6 bases). V gave up 5 bases and J gave up 2 bases, with 16 bases separating them. The germline gives CDR1 SEHNR, CDR2 FQNEAQ (reference sequence). The CDR3 length is 16 residues. In nucleotides, the CDR3 is TGTGCCAGCAGCCCCCTGGGGGGTGCGGCCTACAATGAGCAGTTCTTC. Translated: CASSPLGGAAYNEQFF.

CDR3 sequence reads: CSVASGAYEQYF. The CDR3 nucleotides are TGCAGCGTCGCCTCAGGGGCCTACGAGCAGTACTTC. The chain combines TRBV29-1 with TRBJ2-7; perhaps TRBD1 as D (6 bases). Trimming removed 6 bases from V and 2 bases from J, with 11 bases in between. Germline loops: CDR1 SQVTM, CDR2 ANQGSEA. The CDR3 is made up of 12 amino acids.

CDR3 protein: CASSSASPQGARTEAFF. The CDR3 nucleotides read TGCGCCAGCAGCTCCGCCAGCCCCCAGGGGGCGAGGACTGAAGCTTTCTTT. The rearrangement uses TRBV5-1 and TRBJ1-1; 8 positions match TRBD1. The V and J ends lost 3 bases and 5 bases, in that order; junction bases with no gene match: 15. The CDR3 has 17 amino acids. The germline V gene encodes CDR1 SGHRS and CDR2 YFSETQ.

This clonotype has a handful of counts. This rearrangement joins TRBV9 to TRBJ2-7; D not certain. CDR3 length equals 14 residues. Germline V gives CDR1 SGDLS, CDR2 YYNGEE. V was cut by 0 bases and J by 0 bases, with 7 bases left in between. The CDR3: CASSVGEGSYEQYF. The DNA for the CDR3 is TGTGCCAGCAGCGTAGGGGAAGGCTCCTACGAGCAGTACTTC.

Only a few counts were recorded for this clonotype. The genes are TRBV29-1 and TRBJ1-1, with 8 bases fitting TRBD1. CDR1 and CDR2 (germline): SQVTM, ANQGSEA. V was pared by 7 bases and J by 1 base, with 8 bases of the junction left unmatched. CDR3 length: 14 residues. For the CDR3, the DNA is TGCAGCGCCGAGGGACAGGACTCGAACACTGAAGCTTTCTTT. Amino acid sequence: CSAEGQDSNTEAFF.

This clonotype was seen only a few times. The chain links TRBV13 to TRBJ1-2; D gene uncertain. Trimming cost V 5 bases and J 0 bases, with 10 bases left between them. Germline CDR1 is PRHDT and CDR2 is FYEKMQ (reference sequence). CDR3 length equals 14 residues. DNA for the CDR3: TGTGCCAGCAGCCAGGCAGCCTCTAACTATGGCTACACCTTC. Its translation is CASSQAASNYGYTF.

This clonotype was observed a few times. This rearrangement joins TRBV13 to TRBJ2-7; a possible D gene is TRBD1 (5 bases). Trimming shortened V by 5 bases and J by 5 bases, and 10 bases separated the two germline ends. This CDR3 has 12 residues. The V gene's germline CDR1 is PRHDT and CDR2 FYEKMQ (reference sequence). CDR3 nucleotide sequence: TGTGCCAGCAGCCTGGACAAGCACGAGCAGTACTTC. This gives the protein CASSLDKHEQYF. Full variable domain (remainder filled in from reference TRBV13 and TRBJ2-7): AAGVIQSPRHLIKEKRETATLKCYPIPRHDTVYWYQQGPGQDPQFLISFYEKMQSDKGSIPDRFSAQQFSDYHSELNMSSLELGDSALYFCASSLDKHEQYFGPGTRLTVT.

This clonotype turned up a few times. The rearrangement links TRBV7-9 to TRBJ1-2; D gene unclear. This CDR3 is 13 amino acids long. Germline lookup yields CDR1 SEHNR and CDR2 FQNEAQ (reference sequence). The V end was cut by 6 bases, the J end by 2 bases, with 10 bases between. CDR3 sequence (DNA): TGTGCCAGCAGTTCGTCGGTAAACTATGGCTACACCTTC. Its translation is CASSSSVNYGYTF.

J is TRBJ2-3 and V is TRBV7-9; D is perhaps TRBD1 or TRBD2 (5 bases each). CDR3 length: 14 residues. CDR1 and CDR2 (germline): SEHNR, FQNEAQ (reference sequence). Trimming shortened V by 4 bases and J by 7 bases, and 15 bases separated the two germline ends. The CDR3 DNA sequence: TGTGCCAGCAGCTCTCCCATCCTGGGACATACGCAGTATTTT. It encodes CASSSPILGHTQYF.

The rearrangement links TRBV9 to TRBJ1-2; possible D gene TRBD1, 5 bases. CDR3 size: 12 residues. V was shortened by 6 bases and J by 4 bases, with 10 bases between the two germline ends. Germline CDR1 and CDR2: SGDLS and YYNGEE. DNA for the CDR3: TGTGCCAGCAAATACGGGACCTATGGCTACACCTTC. Translated: CASKYGTYGYTF.

The sample holds a few counts of this clonotype. V and J are TRBV2 and TRBJ2-7; D gene ambiguous. V lost 4 bases, J lost 5 bases, and 21 bases lay in between. The germline gives CDR1 SNHLY, CDR2 FYNNEI. This CDR3 contains 16 residues. CDR3 sequence (DNA): TGTGCCAGCAGTGGGTCCTCTTCCTGGGATGTTAACGAGCAGTACTTC. Translation: CASSGSSSWDVNEQYF. Together with reference TRBV2 and TRBJ2-7, the CDR3 gives the full variable domain: EPEVTQTPSHQVTQMGQEVILRCVPISNHLYFYWYRQILGQKVEFLVSFYNNEISEKSEIFDDQFSVERPDGSNFTLKIRSTKLEDSAMYFCASSGSSSWDVNEQYFGPGTRLTVT.

In DNA form, the CDR3 reads TGCAGCGTCAGGACTAGCGTATACGAGCAGTACTTC. Translating it yields CSVRTSVYEQYF. The chain links TRBV29-1 to TRBJ2-7; 9 bases fit TRBD2. Trimming took 6 bases from V and 4 from J; bases not matched to a gene: 4. The CDR3 is 12 amino acids. Germline V lookup: CDR1 SQVTM, CDR2 ANQGSEA.

This clonotype was counted a few times. The V call is TRBV4-1, the J call TRBJ2-3; D gene ambiguous. Germline CDR1 MGHRA, CDR2 YSYEKL. V was cut by 0 bases and J by 9 bases, with 19 bases left in between. This CDR3 has 16 residues. The chain's CDR3 is CASSQEDIQTGKTQYF. CDR3 DNA: TGCGCCAGCAGCCAAGAAGATATACAGACGGGTAAAACGCAGTATTTT.

This chain connects TRBV5-5 to TRBJ1-1; D not certain. Germline loops: CDR1 SGHKS, CDR2 YYEKEE (reference sequence). The CDR3 totals 15 residues. V shed 3 bases and J shed 0 bases, with 12 bases lying between them. This CDR3 is CASSSTRNMNTEAFF. CDR3 bases: TGTGCCAGCAGCTCCACCCGGAACATGAACACTGAAGCTTTCTTT.

This clonotype was seen repeatedly, ten times or more. This chain uses TRBV6-5 with TRBJ2-7; TRBD1 is a possible D gene (6 bases). CDR1 and CDR2 from the germline V gene are MNHEY and SVGAGI. The CDR3 covers 13 residues. Trimming removed 8 bases from V and 0 bases from J, with 11 bases in between. CDR3 residues: CASGQISSYEQYF. DNA for the CDR3: TGTGCCAGCGGACAGATTAGCTCCTACGAGCAGTACTTC.

Only a few counts were recorded for this clonotype. J is TRBJ1-1 and V is TRBV12-3 or TRBV12-4, with TRBD1 identical over 11 bases. V was clipped by 5 bases and J by 3 bases; unmatched bases: 5. The CDR3 sequence is 15 residues long. CDR3 sequence reads: CASSPRTGGDTEAFF. The CDR3 DNA is TGTGCCAGCAGTCCCCGGACAGGGGGCGACACTGAAGCTTTCTTT.

This clonotype has more than one count but fewer than ten. The rearrangement joins TRBV7-8 to TRBJ2-1, with TRBD2 as a possible D gene (5 bases). V lost 0 bases, J lost 5 bases, and 17 bases lay in between. CDR3 size: 17 residues. CDR1 SGHVS and CDR2 FQNEAQ come from the germline V gene. The CDR3 DNA follows: TGTGCCAGCAGCTTAGCCCCCTCTGTAGCGATGAACAATGAGCAGTTCTTC. It is translated as CASSLAPSVAMNNEQFF. Full variable domain (remainder filled in from reference TRBV7-8 and TRBJ2-1): GAGVSQSPRYKVAKRGQDVALRCDPISGHVSLFWYQQALGQGPEFLTYFQNEAQLDKSGLPSDRFFAERPEGSVSTLKIQRTQQEDSAVYLCASSLAPSVAMNNEQFFGPGTRLTVL.

This chain connects TRBV3-1 to TRBJ2-3; 9 bases map to TRBD2. Germline values: CDR1 LGHDT, CDR2 YNNKEL (reference sequence). V gave up 3 bases and J gave up 2 bases; unmatched junction bases: 12. CDR3 size: 18 residues. CDR3 protein: CASSHGAGGLPDTDTQYF. In DNA, the CDR3 is TGTGCCAGCAGCCATGGGGCGGGGGGGCTCCCCGACACAGATACGCAGTATTTT.

V gene TRBV6-2 or TRBV6-3 combines with J gene TRBJ1-1; no clear D gene. This CDR3 is built from 13 residues. Trimming took off 0 bases at V and 4 bases at J, with 6 bases between the two ends. Germline V gene data show CDR1 as MNHEY and CDR2 as SVGEGT. The CDR3, as DNA: TGTGCCAGCAGTTACTCGCCGGGCACTGAAGCTTTCTTT. Translated, it gives CASSYSPGTEAFF.